What follows are 19 T cell receptor beta chains derived from one specimen sequenced in a study of blood T cells in healthy people across ages. Through a sample-barcoded 5' primer and a J-beta primer mix, a second PCR was run for about 6 to 11 cycles. TCRdb passed the 5' RACE reads through MiXCR, listing each CDR3 protein once. The sample shows just under 750,000 distinct CDR3 sequences, 22% of them seen only once. Sequencing was carried out using blood. The receptors derive from a man in his 70s in good health.

V is TRBV25-1 and J is TRBJ2-1; 8 bases match TRBD1. The J call may not be correct, given that the DNA end is closer to TRBJ2-7. This CDR3 contains 12 residues. Germline CDR1 reads MGHDK; CDR2 reads SYGVNS. The CDR3 region is CASTGTGHEQYV. For the CDR3, the DNA is TGTGCCAGCACCGGGACAGGTCACGAGCAGTACGTC.

The gene calls are TRBV3-1 and TRBJ2-1, with 7 bases fitting TRBD1. CDR1 and CDR2 (germline): LGHDT, YNNKEL (reference sequence). The CDR3 runs to 12 residues. J lost 8 bases, V lost 8 bases, and 6 bases had no gene match. This CDR3 reads CASQGQLYEQFF. The CDR3, as DNA: TGTGCCAGCCAGGGACAGCTCTATGAGCAGTTCTTC.

The CDR3 nucleotides are TGTGCCAGCGGTTGGACAGGGAATCAGCCCCAGCATTTT. The encoded protein is CASGWTGNQPQHF. This chain joins TRBV5-5 and TRBJ1-5; TRBD1 matches 8 bases. With 7 bases clipped from V and 4 bases from J, the junction kept 4 bases outside the gene matches. The germline V gene has CDR1 SGHKS and CDR2 YYEKEE (reference sequence). CDR3 length: 13 residues. Full variable domain (missing parts from reference TRBV5-5 and TRBJ1-5): DAGVTQSPTHLIKTRGQQVTLRCSPISGHKSVSWYQQVLGQGPQFIFQYYEKEERGRGNFPDRFSARQFPNYSSELNVNALLLGDSALYLCASGWTGNQPQHFGDGTRLSIL.

Regarding this clonotype: A much larger clonotype is one base distant, so this may be a read error. The rearrangement joins TRBV7-8 to TRBJ2-3, with unresolved D. Germline CDR1 reads SGHVS; CDR2 reads FQNEAQ. The CDR3 contains 12 residues. CDR3 sequence (DNA): TGTGCCAACAGCTCACCCCGGAATACGCAGTATTTT. Amino acid sequence: CANSSPRNTQYF. The full variable domain, with the rest looked up from reference TRBV7-8 and TRBJ2-3, is GAGVSQSPRYKVAKRGQDVALRCDPISGHVSLFWYQQALGQGPEFLTYFQNEAQLDKSGLPSDRFFAERPEGSVSTLKIQRTQQEDSAVYLCANSSPRNTQYFGPGTRLTVL.

This chain links TRBV7-9 with TRBJ1-2; 7 bases map to TRBD1. With V trimmed by 5 bases and J by 1 base, 7 bases remained unmatched. Germline-derived CDR1 and CDR2 are SEHNR and FQNEAQ (reference sequence). This CDR3 spans 15 amino acids. CDR3 DNA sequence: TGTGCCAGCAGCCCGGGACAGCCACTTAACTATGGCTACACCTTC. Translating gives CASSPGQPLNYGYTF.

This clonotype was seen a handful of times. The chain links TRBV6-2 or TRBV6-3 to TRBJ2-1, with no clear D. The J call may be faulty, since TRBJ2-7 better matches the DNA end. The germline V gene has CDR1 MNHEY and CDR2 SVGEGT. The CDR3 is 12 residues long. CDR3 loop: CASSPTTDEQYF. CDR3 DNA sequence: TGTGCCAGCAGCCCGACAACGGACGAGCAGTACTTC.

This clonotype was picked up a small number of times. The gene calls are TRBV29-1 and TRBJ2-5; D is unclear. V shed 6 bases and J shed 0 bases, with 17 bases lying between them. This CDR3 has 15 amino acids. In germline, CDR1 is SQVTM, CDR2 ANQGSEA. The DNA for the CDR3 is TGCAGCGTGTCCCCCGGGTTAGGGTACCAAGAGACCCAGTACTTC. Its translation: CSVSPGLGYQETQYF.

V and J are TRBV6-2 or TRBV6-3 and TRBJ2-7; the D is unclear. Germline loops: CDR1 MNHEY, CDR2 SVGEGT. This CDR3 spans 13 amino acids. Trimming pared 2 bases from V and 6 bases from J, leaving 11 bases between. CDR3 DNA: TGTGCCAGCAGTTACGATGGGGTTCGCGAGCAGTACGTC. It codes for CASSYDGVREQYV.

This clonotype occurred many times. The gene calls are TRBV7-6 and TRBJ2-1, with D uncertain. CDR3 length equals 15 residues. Germline CDR1 is SGHVS and CDR2 is FNYEAQ. V shed 2 bases and J shed 1 base, with 9 bases lying between them. The CDR3 here is CASSLWITSYNEQFF. CDR3 coding DNA: TGTGCCAGCAGCTTATGGATTACTTCCTACAATGAGCAGTTCTTC.

This clonotype was seen only a few times. V and J are TRBV6-6 and TRBJ1-4, with 8 positions matching TRBD1. In germline, CDR1 is MNHNY, CDR2 SVGAGI (reference sequence). This CDR3 is 12 amino acids long. V gave up 6 bases and J gave up 11 bases; unmatched junction bases: 5. CDR3 protein: CASSPDRDKLFF. The CDR3 coding sequence is TGTGCCAGCAGCCCGGACAGGGACAAACTGTTTTTT.

This clonotype was counted a few times. The V gene is TRBV20-1, the J gene TRBJ1-4; no definite D call. The CDR3 spans 13 residues. The germline V and J ends were trimmed by 0 bases and 3 bases, with 5 bases remaining between them. In germline, CDR1 is DFQATT, CDR2 SNEGSKA (reference sequence). CDR3 in DNA: TGCAGTGCTAGAGATGGCTCTAATGAAAAACTGTTTTTT. Amino acids: CSARDGSNEKLFF.

The chain links TRBV20-1 to TRBJ1-3, with no clear D. The length of the CDR3 is 15 residues. Germline V lookup: CDR1 DFQATT, CDR2 SNEGSKA (reference sequence). The V end was cut by 1 base, the J end by 5 bases, with 15 bases between. Here the CDR3 DNA reads TGCAGTGCTAGAGTGGTTCGGGCCGGACGAAACACCATATATTTT. It specifies CSARVVRAGRNTIYF.

The chain uses TRBV7-6 and TRBJ1-1, with D maybe TRBD1 (5 bases). Germline assignment: CDR1 SGHVS and CDR2 FNYEAQ. The CDR3 runs to 16 residues. Between the trimmed V and J ends, which lost 1 base and 7 bases, there was a span of 19 bases. The CDR3 DNA reads TGTGCCAGCAGCTTAGGGGTGGGCAGGGCTGCCAGTGAAGCTTTCTTT. Amino acid sequence: CASSLGVGRAASEAFF.

This rearrangement joins TRBV20-1 to TRBJ2-5; TRBD1 agrees at 7 bases. The CDR3 covers 15 residues. Germline assignment: CDR1 DFQATT and CDR2 SNEGSKA (reference sequence). The V and J ends lost 5 bases and 11 bases, in that order; junction bases with no gene match: 20. Here the CDR3 reads CSASSGTDSLWEQYF. The CDR3, as DNA: TGCAGTGCTTCGTCCGGGACAGACTCCCTCTGGGAGCAGTACTTC.

This clonotype occurred many times. V gene TRBV29-1 combines with J gene TRBJ2-1; 7 bases align to TRBD1. Gene TRBJ2-7 matches the end of the DNA better, so the J call may be wrong. Germline CDR1 reads SQVTM; CDR2 reads ANQGSEA. This CDR3 comprises 12 residues. CDR3 sequence: CSVRQGEYEQYF. In DNA form, the CDR3 reads TGCAGCGTTCGCCAGGGGGAATACGAGCAGTACTTC.

The rearrangement joins TRBV7-2 to TRBJ2-3; no firm D call. CDR1 is SGHTA and CDR2 is FQGNSA in the germline V gene. This CDR3 is built from 17 residues. Deletions cut 1 base from V and 6 bases from J, with 20 bases between. The CDR3 loop is CASSLVGAIESLDTQYF. CDR3 in DNA: TGTGCCAGCAGCTTAGTAGGCGCTATAGAGTCCCTGGATACGCAGTATTTT.

The chain recombines TRBV11-2 with TRBJ1-4; D gene uncertain. This CDR3 spans 14 amino acids. Trimming took 6 bases from V and 4 from J, leaving 12 bases between them. In germline, CDR1 is SGHAT, CDR2 FQNNGV. The CDR3 protein is CASSVLGINEKLFF. The CDR3 nucleotides read TGTGCCAGCAGTGTTCTAGGGATTAATGAAAAACTGTTTTTT.

The chain carries TRBV18 and TRBJ1-6; D gene unclear. Germline assignment: CDR1 KGHSH and CDR2 LQKENI. Trimming pared 1 base from V and 10 bases from J, leaving 11 bases between. This CDR3 region has 14 residues. CDR3 amino acids: CASSPQGGRSPLHF. For the CDR3, the DNA is TGTGCCAGCTCACCACAGGGAGGGAGGTCACCCCTCCACTTT. The variable domain in full, completed from reference TRBV18 and TRBJ1-6, reads NAGVMQNPRHLVRRRGQEARLRCSPMKGHSHVYWYRQLPEEGLKFMVYLQKENIIDESGMPKERFSAEFPKEGPSILRIQQVVRGDSAAYFCASSPQGGRSPLHFGNGTRLTVT.

The V call is TRBV20-1, the J call TRBJ2-1; D might be TRBD2 (6 bases). V lost 2 bases to trimming and J lost 0 bases, with 17 bases between them. This CDR3 is built from 17 residues. From germline, CDR1 is DFQATT and CDR2 SNEGSKA (reference sequence). Here the CDR3 DNA reads TGCAGTGCTAGACATAGCGGCACTATTACCTCCTACAATGAGCAGTTCTTC. Translated: CSARHSGTITSYNEQFF.